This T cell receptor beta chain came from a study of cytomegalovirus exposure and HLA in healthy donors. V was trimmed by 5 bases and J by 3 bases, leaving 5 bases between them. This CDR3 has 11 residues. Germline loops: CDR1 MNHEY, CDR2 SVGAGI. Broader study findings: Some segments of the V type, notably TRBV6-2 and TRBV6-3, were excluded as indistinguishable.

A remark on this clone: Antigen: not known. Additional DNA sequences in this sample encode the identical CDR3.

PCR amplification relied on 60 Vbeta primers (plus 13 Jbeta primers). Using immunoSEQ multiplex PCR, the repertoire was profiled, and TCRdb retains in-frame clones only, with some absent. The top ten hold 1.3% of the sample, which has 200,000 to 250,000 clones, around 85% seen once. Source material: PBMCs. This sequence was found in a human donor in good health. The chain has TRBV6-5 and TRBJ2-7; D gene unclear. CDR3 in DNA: TGTGCCAGCAGTCAGAACTACGAGCAGTACTTC. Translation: CASSQNYEQYF.